This TCR beta chain was sequenced in a study of T cell clonality in common variable immunodeficiency. The method was immunoSEQ multiplex PCR; TCRdb's version includes in-frame clones alone and lacks a portion of them. The sample shows approximately 52,000 clones, none of them appearing just once. This clone has a count of ten or more. Its target is unknown. Study-wide results and caveats: Fewer deletions and N-nucleotide insertions were reportedly seen in common variable immunodeficiency TCR beta sequences.

Sequencing was performed on peripheral blood mononuclear cells. This clonotype was sampled from a person aged 18 to 75 in good health.

The CDR3: CAWSVTSYYEQYF. The sequenced part of the CDR3 DNA is TGTGCCTGGAGTGTAACTTCGTACTACGAG. The chain employs TRBV30 and TRBJ2-7; D gene uncertain. The read comes to an end 3 residues before the CDR3 does, leaving the germline J gene to fill in the end. The CDR3 is made up of 13 amino acids. Germline lookup yields CDR1 GTSNPN and CDR2 SVGIG (reference sequence). V lost 0 bases to trimming and J lost 3 bases, with 9 bases between them.